These 4 T cell receptor beta chains originate from one sample sequenced in a study of Graves' ophthalmopathy and Graves' hyperthyroidism. Beta-chain TCR CDR3 regions were amplified from RNA transcripts. Investigators did first-round RT-PCR with HTBI primers, then second-round multiplex PCR. TCRdb recomputed calls from the multiplex PCR reads with MiXCR, one row per CDR3 protein. The sample yields 300,000 to 450,000 distinct CDR3 sequences, about 18% seen once. Material for sequencing was peripheral blood. The source of these receptors is an adult woman with stable Graves' hyperthyroidism.

This clonotype occurred many times. This chain joins TRBV6-2 or TRBV6-3 and TRBJ2-7; D call uncertain. V was trimmed by 8 bases and J by 1 base, leaving 6 bases between them. CDR3 length: 11 amino acids. The V gene's germline CDR1 is MNHEY and CDR2 SVGEGT. CDR3 nucleotides: TGTGCCAGCCAAAGATCCTACGAGCAGTACTTC. Protein sequence: CASQRSYEQYF.

The sample holds many counts of this clonotype. The V call is TRBV6-8, the J call TRBJ2-7, with 10 bases fitting TRBD2. The CDR3 is made up of 15 amino acids. Germline assignment: CDR1 MNHGY and CDR2 SAAAGT. V shed 4 bases and J 5 bases; nucleotides not matched to a gene: 8. The DNA of the CDR3 is TGTGCCAGCAGTTTCAAAGGGACTAGCGTCCACGAGCAGTACTTC. This gives the protein CASSFKGTSVHEQYF.

The chain joins TRBV28 to TRBJ2-5, with TRBD2 identical over 8 bases. Trimming at V came to 6 bases and at J to 0 bases, leaving 12 bases not matched to a gene. Per germline, CDR1 MDHEN and CDR2 SYDVKM. This CDR3 is 17 amino acids long. CDR3 in DNA: TGTGCCAGCAGCCCGGGACTAGGTACCGGGTACCAAGAGACCCAGTACTTC. Translating it yields CASSPGLGTGYQETQYF.

Of note for this clonotype: A much larger clone sits a single nucleotide away, making a read error possible. This chain joins TRBV5-5 and TRBJ2-7; the D gene is possibly TRBD1 (7 bases). CDR3 size: 13 residues. Germline V CDR1 and CDR2: SGHKS, YYEKEE (reference sequence). Trimming took off 7 bases at V and 9 bases at J, with 20 bases between the two ends. The CDR3 is CASCPGQRVPQYF. For the CDR3, the DNA is TGTGCCAGCTGCCCGGGACAGCGGGTTCCGCAGTACTTC.